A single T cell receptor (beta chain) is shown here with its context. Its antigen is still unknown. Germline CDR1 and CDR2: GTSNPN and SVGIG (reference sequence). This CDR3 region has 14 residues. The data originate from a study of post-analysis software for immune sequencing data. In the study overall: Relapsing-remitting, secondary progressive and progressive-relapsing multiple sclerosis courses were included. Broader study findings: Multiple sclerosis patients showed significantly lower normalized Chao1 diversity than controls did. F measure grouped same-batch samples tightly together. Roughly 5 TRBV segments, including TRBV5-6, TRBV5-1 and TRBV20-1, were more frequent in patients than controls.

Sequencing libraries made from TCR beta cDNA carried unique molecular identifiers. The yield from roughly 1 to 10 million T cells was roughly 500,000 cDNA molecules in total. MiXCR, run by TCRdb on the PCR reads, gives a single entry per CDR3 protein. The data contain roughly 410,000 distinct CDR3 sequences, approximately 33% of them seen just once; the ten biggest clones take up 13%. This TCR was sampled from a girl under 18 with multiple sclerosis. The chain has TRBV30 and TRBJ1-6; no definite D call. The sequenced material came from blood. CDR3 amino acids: CAVPSGSYNSPLHF. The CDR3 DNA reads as TGTGCTGTACCATCTGGTTCCTATAATTCACCCCTCCACTTT.